This is a list of T cell receptor beta chains from one sample in a study of blood T cell repertoires in COVID-19. Sequencing was performed with immunoSEQ multiplex PCR; in TCRdb, only in-frame clones are kept and a portion is missing. The table has hundreds of thousands of clones, under 90% seen once. The specimen sequenced was PBMCs or T cells enriched from blood (not recorded which). Every receptor here comes from a young woman who had recovered from COVID-19. The CDR3 runs from the conserved cysteine through the conserved F or W. Each record gives: J gene, V gene, clone size, D gene, CDR3 DNA, CDR3 protein. The D gene is left open where the match is weak. Only part of the rows carry a size: once, few, many, or a class if the clone is expanded.

j_call: TRBJ2-1; v_call: TRBV29-1; clone_size: -; d_call: TRBD1; cdr3_nt: TGCAGCGCCCATACAGGGGATGACGAGCAGTTCTTC; cdr3_aa: CSAHTGDDEQFF
j_call: TRBJ1-1; v_call: TRBV28; clone_size: -; d_call: -; cdr3_nt: TGTGCCAGCAGTTTACCCCTAAGGACACCCGATACGAACACTGAAGCTTTCTTT; cdr3_aa: CASSLPLRTPDTNTEAFF
j_call: TRBJ1-1; v_call: TRBV7-2; clone_size: -; d_call: -; cdr3_nt: TGTGCCAGCAGCTTAGTAGGGGGGGCAGGGACTGAAGCTTTCTTT; cdr3_aa: CASSLVGGAGTEAFF
j_call: TRBJ2-4; v_call: TRBV13; clone_size: -; d_call: TRBD1; cdr3_nt: TGTGCCAGCAGCCGAAACAGACAGGGATATGCATCCAAAAACATTCAGTACTTC; cdr3_aa: CASSRNRQGYASKNIQYF
j_call: TRBJ1-1; v_call: TRBV28; clone_size: once; d_call: -; cdr3_nt: TGTGCCAGCAATTTGGCCCAGAACACTGAAGCTTTCTTT; cdr3_aa: CASNLAQNTEAFF
j_call: TRBJ2-1; v_call: TRBV6-2/TRBV6-3; clone_size: -; d_call: TRBD2; cdr3_nt: TGTGCCAGCAGTCGCTCTAGCGGGAGGGCCTACAATGAGCAGTTCTTC; cdr3_aa: CASSRSSGRAYNEQFF
j_call: TRBJ2-1; v_call: TRBV5-1; clone_size: -; d_call: TRBD2; cdr3_nt: TGCGCCAGCAGCTTAACGAGCGGGAGCTCCTACAATGAGCAGTTCTTC; cdr3_aa: CASSLTSGSSYNEQFF
j_call: TRBJ1-6; v_call: TRBV10-3; clone_size: -; d_call: -; cdr3_nt: TGTGCCATCAGTGCGGACAGTCGTTCACCCCTCCACTTT; cdr3_aa: CAISADSRSPLHF
j_call: TRBJ2-7; v_call: TRBV28; clone_size: -; d_call: TRBD1; cdr3_nt: TGTGCCAGCAGTAGGACAGGACTCCTTAACTACGAGCAGTACTTC; cdr3_aa: CASSRTGLLNYEQYF
j_call: TRBJ2-2; v_call: TRBV5-1; clone_size: few; d_call: -; cdr3_nt: TGCGCCAGCAGCTTAGGAGCCAGATTGAGCGGGGAGCTGTTTTTT; cdr3_aa: CASSLGARLSGELFF
j_call: TRBJ1-1; v_call: TRBV5-4; clone_size: -; d_call: -; cdr3_nt: TGTGCCAGCAGCTTGACATCCATGAACACTGAAGCTTTCTTT; cdr3_aa: CASSLTSMNTEAFF
j_call: TRBJ1-5; v_call: TRBV6-2/TRBV6-3; clone_size: -; d_call: -; cdr3_nt: TGTGCCAGCAGCGTGATTGACAGCCACAATCAGCCCCAGCATTTT; cdr3_aa: CASSVIDSHNQPQHF
j_call: TRBJ1-4; v_call: TRBV6-5; clone_size: few; d_call: -; cdr3_nt: TGTGCCAGCCACTCCTTAACTAATGAAAAACTGTTTTTT; cdr3_aa: CASHSLTNEKLFF
j_call: TRBJ2-7; v_call: TRBV7-9; clone_size: once; d_call: -; cdr3_nt: TGTGCCAGCAGCATCGGACTCAGGAGCTCCTACGAGCAGTACTTC; cdr3_aa: CASSIGLRSSYEQYF
j_call: TRBJ2-1; v_call: TRBV5-4; clone_size: once; d_call: -; cdr3_nt: TGTGCCAGCAGGCCCCATGGCTTTCACGATGAGCAGTTCTTC; cdr3_aa: CASRPHGFHDEQFF
j_call: TRBJ2-5; v_call: TRBV28; clone_size: -; d_call: TRBD1; cdr3_nt: TGTGCCAGCGGGGCGACAGGGCACCCTCAAGAGACCCAGTACTTC; cdr3_aa: CASGATGHPQETQYF
j_call: TRBJ2-7; v_call: TRBV28; clone_size: -; d_call: TRBD2; cdr3_nt: TGTGCCAGCAGTTCTCGGCTATTACGGCGGGGGTACGAGCAGTACTTC; cdr3_aa: CASSSRLLRRGYEQYF
j_call: TRBJ1-3; v_call: TRBV19; clone_size: few; d_call: -; cdr3_nt: TGTGCCAGTCGTTTCCGACACAGGAGCTCTGGAAACACCATATATTTT; cdr3_aa: CASRFRHRSSGNTIYF
j_call: TRBJ2-7; v_call: TRBV4-2; clone_size: -; d_call: TRBD2; cdr3_nt: TGTGCCAGCAGCCAAACCGGGACTAGCGGGGCCTACGAGCAGTACTTC; cdr3_aa: CASSQTGTSGAYEQYF
j_call: TRBJ1-3; v_call: TRBV12-3/TRBV12-4; clone_size: -; d_call: -; cdr3_nt: TGTGCCAGCAGTTTTTCGGGGAGAAACACCATATATTTT; cdr3_aa: CASSFSGRNTIYF
j_call: TRBJ2-7; v_call: TRBV28; clone_size: few; d_call: TRBD1; cdr3_nt: TGTGCCAGCACGGCCGCACAGGGGATGGGGGACTACGAGCAGTACTTC; cdr3_aa: CASTAAQGMGDYEQYF
j_call: TRBJ1-1; v_call: TRBV18; clone_size: few; d_call: -; cdr3_nt: TGTGCCAGCCTACCGGGAGGGCCGAACACTGAAGCTTTCTTT; cdr3_aa: CASLPGGPNTEAFF
j_call: TRBJ2-3; v_call: TRBV24-1; clone_size: -; d_call: TRBD2; cdr3_nt: TGTGCCACCAGTTCCCGGACTAGCGGCACAGATACGCAGTATTTT; cdr3_aa: CATSSRTSGTDTQYF
j_call: TRBJ2-5; v_call: TRBV7-2; clone_size: -; d_call: -; cdr3_nt: TGTGCCAGCAGTTCCGCCGGGAACCAAGAGACCCAGTACTTC; cdr3_aa: CASSSAGNQETQYF
j_call: TRBJ1-2; v_call: TRBV28; clone_size: -; d_call: TRBD1; cdr3_nt: TGTGCCAGCAGCCAAATAGGACAGGGGGGCGGCTACACCTTC; cdr3_aa: CASSQIGQGGGYTF
j_call: TRBJ2-1; v_call: TRBV7-2; clone_size: -; d_call: -; cdr3_nt: TGTGCCAGCAGCTTAGTTGATAGGGCGGGGCAGTTCTTC; cdr3_aa: CASSLVDRAGQFF
j_call: TRBJ1-4; v_call: TRBV7-8; clone_size: -; d_call: TRBD1; cdr3_nt: TGTGCCAGCCGAAACAGGGGAGCTAATGAAAAACTGTTTTTT; cdr3_aa: CASRNRGANEKLFF
j_call: TRBJ2-7; v_call: TRBV27; clone_size: -; d_call: -; cdr3_nt: TGTGCCAGCAGTTTATCGGGCTCCCCCTACGAGCAGTACTTC; cdr3_aa: CASSLSGSPYEQYF
j_call: TRBJ1-4; v_call: TRBV18; clone_size: -; d_call: -; cdr3_nt: TGTGCCAGCTCACCACCGCAGTTACCTAATGAAAAACTGTTTTTT; cdr3_aa: CASSPPQLPNEKLFF
j_call: TRBJ2-5; v_call: TRBV7-9; clone_size: -; d_call: TRBD2; cdr3_nt: TGTGCCAGCAGCTTATTGGGATCGCGGGAGGGCCGGGAGACCCAGTACTTC; cdr3_aa: CASSLLGSREGRETQYF
j_call: TRBJ2-3; v_call: TRBV6-4; clone_size: -; d_call: -; cdr3_nt: TGTGCCAGCAGTGCCAGCGGTGAAAGCACAGATACGCAGTATTTT; cdr3_aa: CASSASGESTDTQYF
j_call: TRBJ2-7; v_call: TRBV7-9; clone_size: -; d_call: TRBD1; cdr3_nt: TGTGCCAGCAGCCCGGACAGGGGATTCGAGCAGTACTTC; cdr3_aa: CASSPDRGFEQYF
j_call: TRBJ1-2; v_call: TRBV5-6; clone_size: -; d_call: -; cdr3_nt: TGTGCCAGCAGAGAACAGGGTTCCTATGGCTACACCTTC; cdr3_aa: CASREQGSYGYTF
j_call: TRBJ2-1; v_call: TRBV2; clone_size: once; d_call: -; cdr3_nt: TGTGCCAGCTTTAGCGGAGGATTTAACAATGAGCAGTTCTTC; cdr3_aa: CASFSGGFNNEQFF
j_call: TRBJ2-1; v_call: TRBV9; clone_size: -; d_call: -; cdr3_nt: TGTGCCAGCAGCGAGAAACGACAGGGAGGCTACAATGAGCAGTTCTTC; cdr3_aa: CASSEKRQGGYNEQFF
j_call: TRBJ2-7; v_call: TRBV19; clone_size: -; d_call: TRBD1; cdr3_nt: TGTGCCAGTAGTGCCTGGGACAGGGGCTACGAGCAGTACTTC; cdr3_aa: CASSAWDRGYEQYF
j_call: TRBJ1-1; v_call: TRBV28; clone_size: once; d_call: -; cdr3_nt: TGTGCCTGCCTGGGCTATCAAATGAACACTGAAGCTTTCTTT; cdr3_aa: CACLGYQMNTEAFF
j_call: TRBJ1-1; v_call: TRBV5-5; clone_size: few; d_call: -; cdr3_nt: TGTGCCAGCACACAATATCGGGGGACTGAAGCTTTCTTT; cdr3_aa: CASTQYRGTEAFF
j_call: TRBJ2-7; v_call: TRBV14; clone_size: -; d_call: TRBD2; cdr3_nt: TGTGCCAGCAGCCACCGACTAGCGGGCCATTTGGAGTACGAGCAGTACTTC; cdr3_aa: CASSHRLAGHLEYEQYF
j_call: TRBJ2-7; v_call: TRBV14; clone_size: -; d_call: TRBD2; cdr3_nt: TGTGCCAGCAGCCAAGATATCCAGACCCGGTGGACTAGCGGGAGCAAATCGAACTACGAGCAGTACTTC; cdr3_aa: CASSQDIQTRWTSGSKSNYEQYF
j_call: TRBJ1-5; v_call: TRBV18; clone_size: -; d_call: TRBD1; cdr3_nt: TGTGCCAGCTCATCGACAGGGATAAATCAGCCCCAGCATTTT; cdr3_aa: CASSSTGINQPQHF
j_call: TRBJ2-3; v_call: TRBV5-1; clone_size: -; d_call: -; cdr3_nt: TGCGCCAGCAGCTTGGGAGCGACGAGCACAGATACGCAGTATTTT; cdr3_aa: CASSLGATSTDTQYF
j_call: TRBJ2-7; v_call: TRBV2; clone_size: -; d_call: TRBD2; cdr3_nt: TGTGCCAGCAGTGTACTCGGGGGGGAACACTACGAGCAGTACTTC; cdr3_aa: CASSVLGGEHYEQYF
j_call: TRBJ1-2; v_call: TRBV19; clone_size: -; d_call: -; cdr3_nt: TGTGCCAGTAGCCCTGGGAGGGGACAAGGCTACACCTTC; cdr3_aa: CASSPGRGQGYTF
j_call: TRBJ1-2; v_call: TRBV10-3; clone_size: -; d_call: TRBD1; cdr3_nt: TGTGCCATCACAAGCACTCCGGGACAGGATAACTATGGCTACACCTTC; cdr3_aa: CAITSTPGQDNYGYTF
j_call: TRBJ1-1; v_call: TRBV11-3; clone_size: -; d_call: TRBD1; cdr3_nt: TGTGCCAGCAGCCTGACAGGGGGCGAAACTGAAGCTTTCTTT; cdr3_aa: CASSLTGGETEAFF
j_call: TRBJ1-4; v_call: TRBV25-1; clone_size: -; d_call: -; cdr3_nt: TGTGCCAGCAGTGAGAGGCGGGGCGGAAATGAAAAACTGTTTTTT; cdr3_aa: CASSERRGGNEKLFF
j_call: TRBJ2-7; v_call: TRBV7-2; clone_size: -; d_call: -; cdr3_nt: TGTGCCAGCAGCTTAGACGCAGGATCCTACGAGCAGTACTTC; cdr3_aa: CASSLDAGSYEQYF
j_call: TRBJ1-3; v_call: TRBV5-1; clone_size: few; d_call: TRBD1; cdr3_nt: TGCGCCAGCAGCTTACAGGGGAATCCTGGAAACACCATATATTTT; cdr3_aa: CASSLQGNPGNTIYF
j_call: TRBJ2-7; v_call: TRBV1; clone_size: -; d_call: -; cdr3_nt: TGCACCAGCAGCCAAGATGTTAGGGGAGGTATCGACGAGCAGTACTTC; cdr3_aa: CTSSQDVRGGIDEQYF
j_call: TRBJ1-1; v_call: TRBV10-3; clone_size: -; d_call: -; cdr3_nt: TGTGCCATCAGTAAGCGTGACGGTAACACTGAAGCTTTCTTT; cdr3_aa: CAISKRDGNTEAFF
j_call: TRBJ1-6; v_call: TRBV5-1; clone_size: -; d_call: TRBD1; cdr3_nt: TGCGCCAGCAGCCAAGGACAGGGGGCCTATAATTCACCCCTCCACTTT; cdr3_aa: CASSQGQGAYNSPLHF
j_call: TRBJ2-5; v_call: TRBV25-1; clone_size: once; d_call: TRBD2; cdr3_nt: TGTGCCAGCAGTCTAGCGGGAGTTGGAGAGACCCAGTACTTC; cdr3_aa: CASSLAGVGETQYF
j_call: TRBJ1-6; v_call: TRBV30; clone_size: few; d_call: -; cdr3_nt: TGTGCCTGGAGACTAGGTTTTAATTCACCCCTCCACTTT; cdr3_aa: CAWRLGFNSPLHF
j_call: TRBJ2-5; v_call: TRBV29-1; clone_size: -; d_call: TRBD1; cdr3_nt: TGCAGCGTAGACAGGGAAGAGACCCAGTACTTC; cdr3_aa: CSVDREETQYF